This T cell receptor beta chain was recovered during a study of blood T cell repertoires in COVID-19. Study information: Acute and convalescent COVID-19 samples came from the United States, Italy and Spain.

Either two negative PCRs, clearance, or symptom resolution qualified Cohort 3 donors as recovered. CDR1 is MNHEY and CDR2 is SMNVEV in the germline V gene (reference sequence). The CDR3 spans 14 residues. V was pared by 2 bases and J by 5 bases, with 12 bases between. Sequenced by immunoSEQ multiplex PCR; TCRdb stores in-frame clones only, minus some. The sample records some 300,000 clones, approximately 90% being singletons. The sequence was collected from a woman aged 40 to 49 who had recovered from COVID-19. Sequencing input: PBMCs or T cells enriched from blood (not recorded which). The chain couples TRBV27 to TRBJ2-5; D gene unclear. CDR3 loop: CASSLGHSPETQYF. The DNA for the CDR3 is TGTGCCAGCAGTTTAGGGCACTCTCCCGAGACCCAGTACTTC.